The clone carrying this T cell receptor beta chain occurred many times. Its antigen is unknown. Germline V gene sequence: CDR1 LGHDT, CDR2 YNNKEL (reference sequence). The CDR3 has 17 residues. Trimming stripped 0 bases from V and 5 bases from J, with 19 bases between. The sample is drawn from a study of T cells after yellow fever vaccination. Findings of the study overall: Though weaker, the secondary response peaked faster, on day 5 versus 15. Primary-vaccination clones mostly resurfaced post-booster (just under 98% CD4, roughly 87% CD8).

One entry per CDR3 protein, called by TCRdb with MiXCR from the 5' RACE reads. This sample has 100,000 to 150,000 distinct CDR3 sequences; approximately 8.4% occur once, and the top ten carry approximately 37%. The source is a man aged 18 to 29 who received the YFV17D yellow fever vaccine. Sequences were derived from CD8+ T cells sorted from PBMCs, sampled on the day of the yellow fever booster vaccination. The chain links TRBV3-1 to TRBJ2-5, with a weak D call TRBD2 (5 bases). This chain's CDR3 is CASSQDSAGLRRETQYF. CDR3 DNA sequence: TGTGCCAGCAGCCAAGATAGCGCCGGGCTCCGGAGGGAGACCCAGTACTTC.